The 27 T cell receptor beta chains presented below share a single source sample, sequenced in a study of regulatory T cells in long-lasting Graves disease. Time point given: newly diagnosed GD, antithyroid drugs for less than 3 months. The TCR library was prepared using RNA isolated from PBMCs. The authors built TCR beta libraries using iRepertoire HTBI primers and Arm-PCR of CDR3 regions. TCRdb itself ran the multiplex PCR reads through MiXCR, one entry per CDR3 protein. This sample has 250,000 or so distinct CDR3 sequences, with 20% to 25% found just once. The specimen was peripheral blood mononuclear cells (PBMCs), collected at new diagnosis, from a patient treated with antithyroid drugs. The receptors stem from a female donor with Graves disease.

The V and J genes are TRBV5-6 and TRBJ2-7; the D is unclear. The CDR3 extends over 14 amino acids. Germline V gene sequence: CDR1 SGHDT, CDR2 YYEEEE. V was shortened by 0 bases and J by 6 bases, with 13 bases between the two germline ends. The CDR3 protein is CASSLGGSRCEQYF. The CDR3 DNA is TGTGCCAGCAGCTTGGGGGGATCCCGCTGCGAGCAGTACTTC.

At least ten counts were recorded for this clonotype. J is TRBJ2-1 and V is TRBV20-1; TRBD2 agrees at 8 bases. V was pared by 0 bases and J by 7 bases, with 5 bases of the junction left unmatched. Germline values: CDR1 DFQATT, CDR2 SNEGSKA (reference sequence). The CDR3 sequence is 14 residues long. This chain's CDR3 is CSARDHSGGNEQFF. In nucleotides, the CDR3 is TGCAGTGCTAGAGATCACTCGGGGGGGAATGAGCAGTTCTTC.

A few counts support this clonotype. This CDR3 is CASSQVRGSWGETQYF. The CDR3 DNA follows: TGTGCCAGCAGCCAAGTCCGGGGCTCTTGGGGAGAGACCCAGTACTTC. The chain combines TRBV3-1 with TRBJ2-5; TRBD1 or TRBD2 may be the D gene (5 bases each). CDR3 size: 16 residues. Germline values: CDR1 LGHDT, CDR2 YNNKEL (reference sequence). Trimming cost V 1 base and J 4 bases, with 16 bases left between them.

The chain has TRBV19 and TRBJ1-5, with 9 bases aligning to TRBD1. The CDR3 spans 16 residues. Trimming cost V 0 bases and J 2 bases; bases outside gene matches: 2. From germline, CDR1 is LNHDA and CDR2 SQIVND (reference sequence). The CDR3 reads CASSIERTGGNQPQHF. DNA for the CDR3: TGTGCCAGTAGTATAGAAAGGACAGGGGGCAATCAGCCCCAGCATTTT.

The chain joins TRBV7-9 to TRBJ2-1; 12 nucleotides align to TRBD2. Losses at the gene ends were 4 bases for V and 9 bases for J; bases not matched to a gene: 7. Germline loops: CDR1 SEHNR, CDR2 FQNEAQ (reference sequence). CDR3 length: 15 residues. The CDR3 region has the DNA TGTGCCAGCAGCTCGACTAGCGGGAGAATGGGTGAGCAGTTCTTC. This encodes CASSSTSGRMGEQFF.

This clonotype was seen at least ten times. The genes are TRBV3-1 and TRBJ2-1; 8 bases fit TRBD2. CDR1 is LGHDT and CDR2 is YNNKEL in the germline V gene (reference sequence). There are 15 residues in the CDR3. The V segment lost 5 bases and the J segment 6 bases; nucleotides outside the gene matches: 9. The CDR3 region is CASSKPGLGGNEQFF. The CDR3 bases are TGTGCCAGCAGCAAACCGGGACTAGGGGGCAATGAGCAGTTCTTC.

Note on this clonotype: A far larger clone is one base from this, pointing to a likely read error. The chain couples TRBV2 to TRBJ2-1, with a tentative D call TRBD1 (5 bases). CDR1 and CDR2 from the germline V gene are SNHLY and FYNNEI. This CDR3 has 14 residues. This CDR3 reads CASSYNGAYTEQFF. DNA of the CDR3: TGTGCCAGCAGTTACAATGGGGCCTACACTGAGCAGTTCTTC.

The chain carries TRBV4-1 and TRBJ2-7, with D hard to call. The CDR3 contains 16 residues. The V and J ends lost 4 bases and 2 bases respectively, with 18 bases between them. Germline V lookup: CDR1 MGHRA, CDR2 YSYEKL. CDR3 in DNA: TGCGCCAGCAGCCCCTCCGGGCAGGCTCTAACCTACGAGCAGTACTTC. Amino acid sequence: CASSPSGQALTYEQYF.

V and J are TRBV6-9 and TRBJ2-3; D call uncertain. The V end was cut by 4 bases, the J end by 4 bases, with 18 bases between. The CDR3 has 16 amino acids. CDR1 MNHGY and CDR2 SVAAGI come from the germline V gene. As DNA, the CDR3 is TGTGCCAGCAGTTGGCGGTTTGTAGCTATTTCAGATACGCAGTATTTT. Translated: CASSWRFVAISDTQYF.

The rearrangement joins TRBV5-5 to TRBJ2-7, with TRBD2 matching 15 bases. J was trimmed by 5 bases and V by 3 bases; bases with no gene match: 9. Per the germline V gene, CDR1 is SGHKS and CDR2 is YYEKEE (reference sequence). This CDR3 is built from 17 residues. The CDR3 coding sequence is TGTGCCAGCAGCTACGGGACTAGCGGGAGGTCCTGGCACGAGCAGTACTTC. It encodes CASSYGTSGRSWHEQYF.

This clonotype was seen repeatedly, ten times or more. The chain has TRBV28 and TRBJ2-3; 11 bases fit TRBD2. With V trimmed by 2 bases and J by 6 bases, 1 base remained unmatched. Germline V gene data show CDR1 as MDHEN and CDR2 as SYDVKM. The CDR3 totals 14 residues. CDR3 residues: CASSLTSGSDTQYF. The CDR3, as DNA: TGTGCCAGCAGTTTAACTAGCGGGAGTGATACGCAGTATTTT.

In its sample, this clonotype was seen many times. V gene TRBV7-3 combines with J gene TRBJ2-3; TRBD1 matches 10 bases. The CDR3 is 16 amino acids. CDR1 SGHTA and CDR2 FQGTGA come from the germline V gene. V gave up 2 bases and J gave up 4 bases; unmatched junction bases: 6. The CDR3 here is CASSLGDRGIPDTQYF. CDR3 in DNA: TGTGCCAGCAGCTTAGGGGACAGGGGTATTCCAGATACGCAGTATTTT.

As concerns this clonotype: It may be a read error: a sequence one base away is much more abundant. The chain employs TRBV7-9 and TRBJ2-5; 7 bases map to TRBD2. The CDR3 has 16 amino acids. CDR1 and CDR2 from the germline V gene are SEHNR and FQNEAQ (reference sequence). The CDR3 loop is CASTQRGGSPGENQYF. The CDR3 DNA reads TGTGCCAGCACCCAACGAGGCGGGAGTCCTGGGGAGAACCAGTACTTC.

This clonotype appeared many times. The chain carries TRBV10-3 and TRBJ2-1; possibly TRBD2 for D (6 bases). The CDR3 length is 12 residues. Germline values: CDR1 ENHRY, CDR2 SYGVKD. Trimming removed 11 bases from V and 10 bases from J, with 18 bases in between. CDR3 bases: TGTGCCGCTAGCGACGGGGCTGACGAGCAGTTCTTC. This encodes CAASDGADEQFF.

In this sample, this clonotype turned up many times. The chain employs TRBV9 and TRBJ1-6, with 9 nucleotides matching TRBD1. Germline-derived CDR1 and CDR2 are SGDLS and YYNGEE. The CDR3 sequence is 17 residues long. After removal of 2 bases from V and 9 bases from J, the junction contained 12 bases not matched to a gene. The CDR3, as DNA: TGTGCCAGCAGCGTCACCGGGACAGGGATTCTGTCTTCACCCCTCCACTTT. Translated: CASSVTGTGILSSPLHF.

This clonotype was seen a handful of times. The CDR3 loop is CASSQDKRLSGELFF. The CDR3 DNA reads as TGCGCCAGCAGCCAAGATAAACGCCTATCCGGGGAGCTGTTTTTT. The chain uses TRBV4-1 and TRBJ2-2; no definite D call. CDR1 and CDR2 (germline): MGHRA, YSYEKL. This CDR3 region has 15 residues. V was pared by 0 bases and J by 6 bases, with 11 bases between.

This clonotype was seen at least ten times. V usage is TRBV7-2 and J usage is TRBJ2-4, with D perhaps TRBD1 (5 bases). The CDR3 length is 14 residues. The V gene lost 3 bases and the J gene lost 3 bases, with 9 bases spanning the gap. Germline loops: CDR1 SGHTA, CDR2 FQGNSA. CDR3 sequence: CASSFDSDKNIQYF. The CDR3 DNA reads as TGTGCCAGCAGCTTCGACAGCGACAAAAACATTCAGTACTTC.

With regard to this clonotype: This probably arose from a read error, given a far larger clone one base away. The chain uses TRBV7-9 and TRBJ2-3; 10 bases are shared with TRBD1. The J call could be wrong; TRBJ1-5 is a better fit for the DNA end. In germline, CDR1 is SEHNR, CDR2 FQNEAQ (reference sequence). The CDR3 runs to 15 residues. CDR3 bases: TGTGCCAGCAGTTTCGGGACAGGGGACACAGATACGCAGCATTTT. Residues: CASSFGTGDTDTQHF.

This clonotype came up many times. The J gene is TRBJ1-1, the V gene TRBV6-5; TRBD1 agrees at 8 bases. After removal of 3 bases from V and 5 bases from J, the junction contained 14 bases not matched to a gene. CDR1 is MNHEY, CDR2 SVGAGI, per germline. The CDR3 totals 17 residues. CDR3 protein: CASSYRPDRVWETEAFF. DNA for the CDR3: TGTGCCAGCAGTTATCGTCCGGACAGGGTGTGGGAAACTGAAGCTTTCTTT.

This clonotype was recorded at least ten times. This chain uses TRBV7-3 with TRBJ1-1; 8 nucleotides agree with TRBD1. Germline CDR1 SGHTA, CDR2 FQGTGA. This CDR3 is 14 amino acids long. Trimming took 3 bases from V and 5 from J; bases not matched to a gene: 5. The DNA for the CDR3 is TGTGCCAGCAGCTTGGACAGGGTCGGGACTGAAGCTTTCTTT. Amino acid sequence: CASSLDRVGTEAFF.

The CDR3 protein is CASSFYGSYEQYF. The CDR3 DNA reads as TGTGCCAGCAGCTTTTACGGTTCCTACGAGCAGTACTTC. The J gene is TRBJ2-7, the V gene TRBV5-6; D uncertain. The CDR3 runs to 13 residues. Germline V gene data show CDR1 as SGHDT and CDR2 as YYEEEE. Deletions cut 2 bases from V and 1 base from J, with 7 bases between. Filled out from reference TRBV5-6 and TRBJ2-7, the complete variable domain reads DAGVTQSPTHLIKTRGQQVTLRCSPKSGHDTVSWYQQALGQGPQFIFQYYEEEERQRGNFPDRFSGHQFPNYSSELNVNALLLGDSALYLCASSFYGSYEQYFGPGTRLTVT.

This clonotype was seen ten or more times. V is TRBV20-1 and J is TRBJ2-3; 10 bases map to TRBD1. Trimming took 5 bases from V and 5 from J; bases not matched to a gene: 10. CDR1 is DFQATT and CDR2 is SNEGSKA in the germline V gene (reference sequence). The length of the CDR3 is 15 residues. The CDR3, as DNA: TGCAGTGCTCTAAAGACAGGGGGCGTATTAGATACGCAGTATTTT. Translation gives CSALKTGGVLDTQYF.

In this sample, this clonotype turned up a few times. V is TRBV20-1 and J is TRBJ2-7; 9 nucleotides agree with TRBD1. V lost 4 bases, J lost 5 bases, and 6 bases stayed unmatched. Germline assignment: CDR1 DFQATT and CDR2 SNEGSKA (reference sequence). This CDR3 spans 13 amino acids. Here the CDR3 reads CSAKRTGVHEQYF. The DNA of the CDR3 is TGCAGTGCTAAACGGACAGGGGTTCACGAGCAGTACTTC.

In this sample, this clonotype turned up many times. The gene calls are TRBV7-8 and TRBJ2-7; D is unresolved. V was trimmed by 6 bases and J by 4 bases, leaving 10 bases between them. The length of the CDR3 is 12 residues. CDR1 SGHVS and CDR2 FQNEAQ come from the germline V gene. The CDR3: CASSLSGYEQYF. The CDR3 DNA reads TGTGCCAGCAGTCTCTCAGGTTACGAGCAGTACTTC.

This clonotype was detected ten times or more. The J gene is TRBJ2-7, the V gene TRBV6-4, with unresolved D. Germline V lookup: CDR1 MRHNA, CDR2 SNTAGT. The CDR3 sequence is 15 residues long. Trimming shortened V by 10 bases and J by 0 bases, and 19 bases separated the two germline ends. The CDR3 nucleotides read TGTGCCATCCTTTGGTACCGAACGAGCTCCTACGAGCAGTACTTC. Its protein is CAILWYRTSSYEQYF.

The sample holds many counts of this clonotype. This chain links TRBV6-2 or TRBV6-3 with TRBJ2-1; TRBD1 is a possible D gene (6 bases). The V end was cut by 9 bases, the J end by 2 bases, with 14 bases between. Germline assignment: CDR1 MNHEY and CDR2 SVGEGT. The CDR3 extends over 14 amino acids. The CDR3, as DNA: TGTGCCAGTATGAGGGGGTTAACCTACAATGAGCAGTTCTTC. Protein sequence: CASMRGLTYNEQFF.

The chain employs TRBV30 and TRBJ2-7; D perhaps matches TRBD2 (5 bases). In germline, CDR1 is GTSNPN, CDR2 SVGIG (reference sequence). The CDR3 runs to 12 residues. Trimming stripped 0 bases from V and 5 bases from J, with 8 bases between. CDR3 sequence reads: CAWSVDGDEQYF. The DNA of the CDR3 is TGTGCCTGGAGTGTTGACGGGGACGAGCAGTACTTC.